The 3 T cell receptor beta chains presented below share a single source sample, sequenced in a study of T cells in localized non-small cell lung cancer. Data came from immunoSEQ multiplex PCR; TCRdb stores just in-frame clones and leaves some out. Found here are approximately 54,000 clones, over 75% of them singletons; the top ten hold about 20%. Material: peripheral blood, obtained before any cancer treatment. These receptors were collected from a female donor at least 60 years old with stage II squamous cell lung carcinoma.

This clone came up a few times. This sequence joins TRBV19 and TRBJ1-1, with D perhaps matching TRBD1 (6 bases). V lost 7 bases and J lost 5, with 14 bases in between. CDR1 and CDR2 from the germline V gene are LNHDA and SQIVND (reference sequence). This CDR3 has 13 residues. The CDR3 spells CASTGVEVTEAFF. In DNA, the CDR3 is TGTGCCAGTACAGGGGTAGAAGTTACTGAAGCTTTCTTT.

This clone was seen a single time. This rearrangement joins TRBV5-1 to TRBJ1-2, with 8 bases lining up with TRBD1. Germline assignment: CDR1 SGHRS and CDR2 YFSETQ. This CDR3 is built from 15 residues. Trimming cost V 6 bases and J 5 bases; bases outside gene matches: 12. The CDR3 sequence: CASKVTGGKDYGYTF. CDR3 bases: TGCGCCAGCAAAGTAACAGGGGGTAAGGATTATGGCTACACCTTC.

This clone appeared a few times. This chain uses TRBV7-6 with TRBJ1-5, with D tentatively TRBD1 (5 bases). This CDR3 spans 15 amino acids. Trimming pared 5 bases from V and 2 bases from J, leaving 13 bases between. The germline gives CDR1 SGHVS, CDR2 FNYEAQ. As DNA, the CDR3 is TGTGCCAGCAGCCCTGGGACGGACCGCAATCAGCCCCAGCATTTT. Translation: CASSPGTDRNQPQHF.